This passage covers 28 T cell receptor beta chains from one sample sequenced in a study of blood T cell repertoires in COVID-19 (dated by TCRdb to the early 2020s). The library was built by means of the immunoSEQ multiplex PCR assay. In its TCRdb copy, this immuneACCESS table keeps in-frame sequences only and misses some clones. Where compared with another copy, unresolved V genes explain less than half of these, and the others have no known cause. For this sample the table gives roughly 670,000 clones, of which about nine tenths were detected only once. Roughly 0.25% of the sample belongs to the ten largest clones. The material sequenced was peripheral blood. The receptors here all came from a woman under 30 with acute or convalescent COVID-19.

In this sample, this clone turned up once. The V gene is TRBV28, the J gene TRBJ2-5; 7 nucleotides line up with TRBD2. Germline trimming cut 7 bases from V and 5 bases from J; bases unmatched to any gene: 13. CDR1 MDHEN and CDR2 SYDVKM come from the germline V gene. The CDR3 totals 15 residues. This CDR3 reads CASNLSGEGRETQYF. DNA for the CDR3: TGTGCCAGCAATTTGTCGGGGGAGGGTCGGGAGACCCAGTACTTC. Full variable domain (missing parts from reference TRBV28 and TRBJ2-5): DVKVTQSSRYLVKRTGEKVFLECVQDMDHENMFWYRQDPGLGLRLIYFSYDVKMKEKGDIPEGYSVSREKKERFSLILESASTNQTSMYLCASNLSGEGRETQYFGPGTRLLVL.

CDR3 amino acids: CASTETQGYGYTF. CDR3 coding DNA: TGTGCCAGCACCGAGACCCAGGGGTATGGCTACACCTTC. V is TRBV7-9 and J is TRBJ1-2; tentatively, D is TRBD1 (6 bases). In germline, CDR1 is SEHNR, CDR2 FQNEAQ (reference sequence). The CDR3 extends over 13 amino acids. V was pared by 7 bases and J by 5 bases, with 14 bases between. The full variable domain, completed using reference TRBV7-9 and TRBJ1-2, is DTGVSQNPRHKITKRGQNVTFRCDPISEHNRLYWYRQTLGQGPEFLTYFQNEAQLEKSRLLSDRFSAERPKGSFSTLEIQRTEQGDSAMYLCASTETQGYGYTFGSGTRLTVV.

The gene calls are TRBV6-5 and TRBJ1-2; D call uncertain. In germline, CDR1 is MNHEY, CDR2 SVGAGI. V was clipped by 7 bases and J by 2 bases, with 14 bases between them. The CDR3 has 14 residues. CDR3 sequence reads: CASNTAIENYGYTF. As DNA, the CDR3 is TGTGCCAGCAACACAGCCATCGAAAACTATGGCTACACCTTC.

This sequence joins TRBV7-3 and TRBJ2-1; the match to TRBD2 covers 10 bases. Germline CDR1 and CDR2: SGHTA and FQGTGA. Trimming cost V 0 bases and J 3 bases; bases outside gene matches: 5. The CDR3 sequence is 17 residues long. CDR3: CASSLTRASGGYNEQFF. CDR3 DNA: TGTGCCAGCAGCTTAACACGGGCTAGCGGGGGCTACAATGAGCAGTTCTTC.

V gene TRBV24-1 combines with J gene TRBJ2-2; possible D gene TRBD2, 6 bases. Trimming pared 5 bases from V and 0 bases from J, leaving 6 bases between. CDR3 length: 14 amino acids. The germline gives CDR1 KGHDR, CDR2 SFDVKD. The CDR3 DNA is TGTGCCACCAGTGGCGGGGCGAACACCGGGGAGCTGTTTTTT. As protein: CATSGGANTGELFF.

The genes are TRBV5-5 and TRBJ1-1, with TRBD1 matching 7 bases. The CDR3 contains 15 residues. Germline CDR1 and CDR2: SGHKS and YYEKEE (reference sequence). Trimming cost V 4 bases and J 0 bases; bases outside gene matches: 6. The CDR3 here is CASSLGTAMNTEAFF. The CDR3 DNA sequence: TGTGCCAGCAGCCTCGGGACAGCGATGAACACTGAAGCTTTCTTT.

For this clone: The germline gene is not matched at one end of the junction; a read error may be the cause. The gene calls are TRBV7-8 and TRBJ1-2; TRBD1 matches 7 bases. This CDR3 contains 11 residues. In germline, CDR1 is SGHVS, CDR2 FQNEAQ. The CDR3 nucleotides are TGTGCCAGCATCTTAGGGGGCGCCCCCTCCTTC. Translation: CASILGGAPSF.

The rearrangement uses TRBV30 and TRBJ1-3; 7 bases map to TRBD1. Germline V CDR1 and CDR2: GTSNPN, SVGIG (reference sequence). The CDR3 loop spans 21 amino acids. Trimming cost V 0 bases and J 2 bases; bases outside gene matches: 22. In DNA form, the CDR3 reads TGTGCCTGGAGTGTACCTTCGCGTGTGAAAGGGGGCGCGAACACTGGAAACACCATATATTTT. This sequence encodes CAWSVPSRVKGGANTGNTIYF.

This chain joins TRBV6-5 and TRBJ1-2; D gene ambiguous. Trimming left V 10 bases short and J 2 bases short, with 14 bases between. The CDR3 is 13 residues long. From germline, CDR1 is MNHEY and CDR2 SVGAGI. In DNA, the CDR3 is TGTGCCACCAAAGGTGGAGGGAACTATGGCTACACCTTC. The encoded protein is CATKGGGNYGYTF.

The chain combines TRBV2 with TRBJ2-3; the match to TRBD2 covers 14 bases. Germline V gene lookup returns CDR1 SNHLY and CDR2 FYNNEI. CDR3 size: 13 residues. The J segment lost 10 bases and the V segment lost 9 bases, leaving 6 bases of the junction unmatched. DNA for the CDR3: TGTGCCAGTACGGGACTAGCGGGGGAGGCGCAGTATTTT. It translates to CASTGLAGEAQYF.

The CDR3, as DNA: TGTGCCAGCAGCTTGATTAGGACACAAAGCACAGATACGCAGTATTTT. It is translated as CASSLIRTQSTDTQYF. J is TRBJ2-3 and V is TRBV5-4; D possibly corresponds to TRBD1 (5 bases). Between the trimmed V and J ends, which lost 1 base and 0 bases, there was a span of 12 bases. CDR1 is SGHNT and CDR2 is YYREEE in the germline V gene (reference sequence). The CDR3 is made up of 16 amino acids.

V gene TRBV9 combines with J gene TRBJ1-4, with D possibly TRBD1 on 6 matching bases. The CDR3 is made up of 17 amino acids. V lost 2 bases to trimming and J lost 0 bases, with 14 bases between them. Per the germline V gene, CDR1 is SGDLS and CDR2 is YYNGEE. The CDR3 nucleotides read TGTGCCAGCAGCGTGGGCAGGGGCTTTGCAACTAATGAAAAACTGTTTTTT. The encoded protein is CASSVGRGFATNEKLFF.

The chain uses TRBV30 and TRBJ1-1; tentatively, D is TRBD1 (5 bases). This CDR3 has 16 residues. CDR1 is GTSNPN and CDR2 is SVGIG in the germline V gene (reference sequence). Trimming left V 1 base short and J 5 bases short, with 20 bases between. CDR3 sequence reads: CAWSGGGFVGLTEAFF. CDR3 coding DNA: TGTGCCTGGAGTGGGGGGGGTTTTGTAGGGTTAACTGAAGCTTTCTTT. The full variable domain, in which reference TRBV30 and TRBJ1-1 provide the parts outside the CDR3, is SQTIHQWPATLVQPVGSPLSLECTVEGTSNPNLYWYRQAAGRGLQLLFYSVGIGQISSEVPQNLSASRPQDRQFILSSKKLLLSDSGFYLCAWSGGGFVGLTEAFFGQGTRLTVV.

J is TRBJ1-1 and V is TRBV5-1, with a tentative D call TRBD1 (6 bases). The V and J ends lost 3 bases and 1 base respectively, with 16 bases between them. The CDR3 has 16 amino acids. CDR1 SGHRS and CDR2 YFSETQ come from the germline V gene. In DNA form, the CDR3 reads TGCGCCAGCAGCTCCAAGACAGGTTCGGGGAACACTGAAGCTTTCTTT. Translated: CASSSKTGSGNTEAFF.

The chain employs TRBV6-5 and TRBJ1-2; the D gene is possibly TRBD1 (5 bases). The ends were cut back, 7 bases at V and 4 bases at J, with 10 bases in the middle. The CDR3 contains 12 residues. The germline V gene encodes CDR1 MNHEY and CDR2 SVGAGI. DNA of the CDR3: TGTGCCAGCAAGGACAATATCTATGGCTACACCTTC. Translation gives CASKDNIYGYTF.

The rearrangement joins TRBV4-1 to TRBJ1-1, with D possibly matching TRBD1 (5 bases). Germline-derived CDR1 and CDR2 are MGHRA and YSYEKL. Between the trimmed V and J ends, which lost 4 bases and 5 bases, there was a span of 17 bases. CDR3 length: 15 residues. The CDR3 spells CASSLTAGYRTEAFF. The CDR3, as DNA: TGCGCCAGCAGCCTTACGGCTGGGTACAGGACTGAAGCTTTCTTT.

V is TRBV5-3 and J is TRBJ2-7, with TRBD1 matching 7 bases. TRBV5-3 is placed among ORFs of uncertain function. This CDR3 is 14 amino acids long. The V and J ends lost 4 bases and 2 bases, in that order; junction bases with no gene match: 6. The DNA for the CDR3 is TGTGCCAGAAGCCCTACGACAGGGCCCTACGAGCAGTACTTC. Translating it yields CARSPTTGPYEQYF.

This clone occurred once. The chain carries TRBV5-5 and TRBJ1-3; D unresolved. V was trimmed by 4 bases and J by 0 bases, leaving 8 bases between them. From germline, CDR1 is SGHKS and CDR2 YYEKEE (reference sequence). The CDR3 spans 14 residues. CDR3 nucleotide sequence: TGTGCCAGCAGCCCCCTATCCTCTGGAAACACCATATATTTT. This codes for CASSPLSSGNTIYF.

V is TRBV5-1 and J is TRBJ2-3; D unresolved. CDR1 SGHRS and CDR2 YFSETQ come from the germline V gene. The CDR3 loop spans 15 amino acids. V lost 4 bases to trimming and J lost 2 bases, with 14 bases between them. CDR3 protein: CASSDRVANTDTQYF. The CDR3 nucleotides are TGCGCCAGCAGCGACCGGGTGGCCAACACAGATACGCAGTATTTT.

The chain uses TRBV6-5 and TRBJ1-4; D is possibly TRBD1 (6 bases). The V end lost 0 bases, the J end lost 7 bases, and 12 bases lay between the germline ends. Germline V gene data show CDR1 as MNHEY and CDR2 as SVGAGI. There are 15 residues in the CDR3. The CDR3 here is CASSYSGASREKLFF. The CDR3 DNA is TGTGCCAGCAGTTACTCGGGGGCGTCCCGTGAAAAACTGTTTTTT.

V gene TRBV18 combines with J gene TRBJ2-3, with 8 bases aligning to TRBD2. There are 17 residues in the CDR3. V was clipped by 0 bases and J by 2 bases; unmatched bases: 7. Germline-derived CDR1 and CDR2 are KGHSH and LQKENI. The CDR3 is CASSPPWTSRPTDTQYF. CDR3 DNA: TGTGCCAGCTCACCACCCTGGACTAGCAGGCCCACAGATACGCAGTATTTT.

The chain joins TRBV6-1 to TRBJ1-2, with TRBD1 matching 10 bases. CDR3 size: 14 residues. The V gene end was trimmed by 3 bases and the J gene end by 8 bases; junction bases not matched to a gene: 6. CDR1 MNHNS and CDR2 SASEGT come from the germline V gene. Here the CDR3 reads CASSDDRGREGYTF. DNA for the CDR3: TGTGCCAGCAGTGATGACAGGGGGCGAGAAGGCTACACCTTC.

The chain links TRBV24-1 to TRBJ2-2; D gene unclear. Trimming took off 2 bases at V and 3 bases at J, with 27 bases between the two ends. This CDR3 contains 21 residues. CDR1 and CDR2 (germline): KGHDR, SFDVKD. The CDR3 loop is CATSDYLSPSVNPGHTGELFF. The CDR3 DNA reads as TGTGCCACCAGTGATTACCTATCTCCGTCCGTTAATCCGGGTCACACCGGGGAGCTGTTTTTT.

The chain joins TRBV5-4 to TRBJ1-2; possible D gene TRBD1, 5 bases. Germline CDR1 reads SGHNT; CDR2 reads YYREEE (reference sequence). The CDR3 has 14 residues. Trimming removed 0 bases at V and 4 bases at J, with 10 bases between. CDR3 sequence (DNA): TGTGCCAGCAGCTTGGTGGGGGGAGGCTATGGCTACACCTTC. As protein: CASSLVGGGYGYTF.

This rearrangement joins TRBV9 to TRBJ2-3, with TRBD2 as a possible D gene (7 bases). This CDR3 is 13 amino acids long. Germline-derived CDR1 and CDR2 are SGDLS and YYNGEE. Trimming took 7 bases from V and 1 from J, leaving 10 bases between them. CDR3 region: CASRGAGTDTQYF. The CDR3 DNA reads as TGTGCCAGCCGGGGGGCGGGCACAGATACGCAGTATTTT.

The CDR3: CASSAQGDYGYTF. CDR3 sequence (DNA): TGCGCCAGCAGTGCACAGGGGGACTATGGCTACACCTTC. The rearrangement links TRBV10-2 to TRBJ1-2; TRBD1 matches 8 bases. The CDR3 has 13 residues. Germline loops: CDR1 WSHSY, CDR2 SAAADI. Trimming at V came to 4 bases and at J to 3 bases, leaving 1 base not matched to a gene.

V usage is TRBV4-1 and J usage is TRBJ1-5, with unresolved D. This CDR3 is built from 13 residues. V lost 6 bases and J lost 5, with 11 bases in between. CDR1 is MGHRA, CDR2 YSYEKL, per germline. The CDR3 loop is CASSRTVDQPQHF. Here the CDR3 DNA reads TGCGCCAGCAGTCGCACGGTTGATCAGCCCCAGCATTTT.

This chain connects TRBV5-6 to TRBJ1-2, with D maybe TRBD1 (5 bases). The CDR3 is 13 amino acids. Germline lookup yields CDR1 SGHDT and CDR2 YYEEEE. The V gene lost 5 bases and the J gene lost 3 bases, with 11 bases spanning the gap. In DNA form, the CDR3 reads TGTGCCAGCAGTCAGGTACAGGACTATGGCTACACCTTC. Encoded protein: CASSQVQDYGYTF.